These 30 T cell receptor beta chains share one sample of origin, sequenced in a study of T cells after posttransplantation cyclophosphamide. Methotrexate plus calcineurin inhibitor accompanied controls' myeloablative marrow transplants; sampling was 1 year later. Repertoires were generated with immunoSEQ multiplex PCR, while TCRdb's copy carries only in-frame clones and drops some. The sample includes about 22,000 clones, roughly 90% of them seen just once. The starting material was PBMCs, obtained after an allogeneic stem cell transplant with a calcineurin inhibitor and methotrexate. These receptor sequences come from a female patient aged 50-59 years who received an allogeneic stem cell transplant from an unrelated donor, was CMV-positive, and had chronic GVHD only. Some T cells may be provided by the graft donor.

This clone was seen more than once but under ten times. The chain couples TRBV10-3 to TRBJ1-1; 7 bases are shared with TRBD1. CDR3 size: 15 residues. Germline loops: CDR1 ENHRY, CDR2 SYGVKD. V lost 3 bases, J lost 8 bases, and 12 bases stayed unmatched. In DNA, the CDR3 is TGTGCCATCAGTGACCAAACAGGGGATGAACTCGAAGCTTTCTTT. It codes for CAISDQTGDELEAFF.

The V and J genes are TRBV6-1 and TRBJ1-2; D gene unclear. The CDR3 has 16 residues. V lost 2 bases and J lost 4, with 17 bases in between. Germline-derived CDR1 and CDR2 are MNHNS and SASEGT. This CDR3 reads CASSELGFGRSYGYTF. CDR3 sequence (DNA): TGTGCCAGCAGTGAACTTGGGTTCGGGAGGTCCTATGGCTACACCTTC.

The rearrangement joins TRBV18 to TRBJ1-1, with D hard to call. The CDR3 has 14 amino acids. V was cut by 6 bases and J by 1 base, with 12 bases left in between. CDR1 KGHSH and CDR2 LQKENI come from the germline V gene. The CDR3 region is CASSPVRQNTEAFF. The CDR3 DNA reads TGTGCCAGCTCCCCGGTTAGACAGAACACTGAAGCTTTCTTT.

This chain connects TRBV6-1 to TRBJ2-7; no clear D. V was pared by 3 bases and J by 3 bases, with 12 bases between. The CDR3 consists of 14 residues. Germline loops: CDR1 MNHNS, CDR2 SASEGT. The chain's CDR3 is CASSEFTFVYEQYF. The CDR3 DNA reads TGTGCCAGCAGTGAGTTCACTTTCGTCTACGAGCAGTACTTC.

CDR3: CASSGGLPYEQYF. CDR3 coding DNA: TGTGCCAGCAGCGGCGGACTACCTTACGAGCAGTACTTC. The chain recombines TRBV6-5 with TRBJ2-7; D is possibly TRBD2 (6 bases). V lost 6 bases and J lost 4, with 13 bases in between. Germline V gives CDR1 MNHEY, CDR2 SVGAGI. This CDR3 spans 13 amino acids.

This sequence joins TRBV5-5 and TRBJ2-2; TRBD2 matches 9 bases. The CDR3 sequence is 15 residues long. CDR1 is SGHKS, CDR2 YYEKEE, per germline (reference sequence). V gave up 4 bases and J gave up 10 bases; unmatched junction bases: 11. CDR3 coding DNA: TGTGCCAGCAGCCCTCCCTCTAGCGGGATGGTGGAGCTGTTTTTT. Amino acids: CASSPPSSGMVELFF.

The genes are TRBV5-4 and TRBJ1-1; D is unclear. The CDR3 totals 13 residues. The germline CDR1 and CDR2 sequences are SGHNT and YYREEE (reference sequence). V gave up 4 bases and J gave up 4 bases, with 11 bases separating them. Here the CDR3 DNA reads TGTGCCAGCAGCCCGATAGGCGGCACTGAAGCTTTCTTT. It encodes CASSPIGGTEAFF. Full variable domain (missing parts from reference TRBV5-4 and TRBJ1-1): ETGVTQSPTHLIKTRGQQVTLRCSSQSGHNTVSWYQQALGQGPQFIFQYYREEENGRGNFPPRFSGLQFPNYSSELNVNALELDDSALYLCASSPIGGTEAFFGQGTRLTVV.

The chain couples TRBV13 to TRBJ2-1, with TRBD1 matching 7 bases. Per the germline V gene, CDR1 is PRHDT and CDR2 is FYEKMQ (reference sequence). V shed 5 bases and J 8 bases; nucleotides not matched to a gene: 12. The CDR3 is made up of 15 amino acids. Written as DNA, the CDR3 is TGTGCCAGCAGCCCTCAACAGGGGATGGGGGATGAGCAGTTCTTC. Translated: CASSPQQGMGDEQFF.

The CDR3 region is CASSWTGIGETQYF. Written as DNA, the CDR3 is TGTGCCAGCAGCTGGACAGGGATTGGAGAGACCCAGTACTTC. The rearrangement links TRBV5-5 to TRBJ2-5; 8 bases agree with TRBD1. The germline V gene encodes CDR1 SGHKS and CDR2 YYEKEE (reference sequence). V lost 3 bases and J lost 4; bases outside the gene matches: 5. The CDR3 is 14 residues long. The full variable domain, in which reference TRBV5-5 and TRBJ2-5 provide the parts outside the CDR3, is DAGVTQSPTHLIKTRGQQVTLRCSPISGHKSVSWYQQVLGQGPQFIFQYYEKEERGRGNFPDRFSARQFPNYSSELNVNALLLGDSALYLCASSWTGIGETQYFGPGTRLLVL.

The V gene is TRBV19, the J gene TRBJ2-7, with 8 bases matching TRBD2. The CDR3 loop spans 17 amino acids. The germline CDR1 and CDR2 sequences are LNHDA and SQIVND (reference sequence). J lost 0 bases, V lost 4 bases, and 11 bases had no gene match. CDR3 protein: CASSSRQGSGSSYEQYF. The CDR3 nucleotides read TGTGCCAGTAGTAGCCGCCAAGGGAGCGGGAGCTCCTACGAGCAGTACTTC.

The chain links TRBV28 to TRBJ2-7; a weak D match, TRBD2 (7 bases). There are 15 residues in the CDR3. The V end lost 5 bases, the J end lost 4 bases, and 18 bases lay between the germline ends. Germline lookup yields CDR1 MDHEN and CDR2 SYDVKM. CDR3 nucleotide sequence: TGTGCCAGCAGTCAGAGCGGGACAAATCAGTACGAGCAGTACTTC. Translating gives CASSQSGTNQYEQYF.

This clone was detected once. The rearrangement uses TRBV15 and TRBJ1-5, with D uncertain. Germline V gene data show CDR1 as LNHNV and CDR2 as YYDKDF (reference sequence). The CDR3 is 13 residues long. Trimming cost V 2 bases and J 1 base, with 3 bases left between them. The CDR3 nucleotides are TGTGCCACCAGCAGACCAAGCAATCAGCCCCAGCATTTT. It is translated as CATSRPSNQPQHF.

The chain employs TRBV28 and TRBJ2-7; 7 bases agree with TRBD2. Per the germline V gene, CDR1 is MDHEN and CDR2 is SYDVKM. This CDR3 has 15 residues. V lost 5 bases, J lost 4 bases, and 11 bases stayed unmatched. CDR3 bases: TGTGCCAGCAGTAAGCCCTGGACTAGTTCGTACGAGCAGTACTTC. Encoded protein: CASSKPWTSSYEQYF.

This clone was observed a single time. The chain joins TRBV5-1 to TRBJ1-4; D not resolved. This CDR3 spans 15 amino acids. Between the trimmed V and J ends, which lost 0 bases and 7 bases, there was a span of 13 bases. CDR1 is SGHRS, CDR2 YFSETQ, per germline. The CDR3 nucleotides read TGCGCCAGCAGCTTGGTGCCGGGAGGCGGTGAAAAACTGTTTTTT. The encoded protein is CASSLVPGGGEKLFF. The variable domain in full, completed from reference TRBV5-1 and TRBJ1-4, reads KAGVTQTPRYLIKTRGQQVTLSCSPISGHRSVSWYQQTPGQGLQFLFEYFSETQRNKGNFPGRFSGRQFSNSRSEMNVSTLELGDSALYLCASSLVPGGGEKLFFGSGTQLSVL.

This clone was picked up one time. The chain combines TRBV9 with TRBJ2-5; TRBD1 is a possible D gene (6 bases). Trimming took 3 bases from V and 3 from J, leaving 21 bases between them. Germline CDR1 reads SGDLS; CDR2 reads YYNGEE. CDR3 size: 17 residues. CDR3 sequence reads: CASSASNSRGPEETQYF. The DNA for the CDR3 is TGTGCCAGCAGCGCCTCGAACTCCAGGGGCCCCGAAGAGACCCAGTACTTC.

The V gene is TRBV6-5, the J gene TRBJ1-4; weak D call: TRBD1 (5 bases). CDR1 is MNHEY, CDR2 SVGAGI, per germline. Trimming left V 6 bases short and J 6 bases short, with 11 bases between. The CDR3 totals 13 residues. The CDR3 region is CASRWQGDEKLFF. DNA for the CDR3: TGTGCCAGCAGGTGGCAGGGTGATGAAAAACTGTTTTTT.

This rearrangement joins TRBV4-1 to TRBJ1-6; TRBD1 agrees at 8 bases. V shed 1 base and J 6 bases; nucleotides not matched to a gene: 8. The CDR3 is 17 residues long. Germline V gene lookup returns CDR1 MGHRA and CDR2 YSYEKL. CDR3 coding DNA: TGCGCCAGCAGCCAAGGATCCAGGGGGCGCCGTAATTCACCCCTCCACTTT. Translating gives CASSQGSRGRRNSPLHF.

CDR3 nucleotide sequence: TGTGCCAGCACGCGGGAGAGGAATTTAGATACGCAGTATTTT. It translates to CASTRERNLDTQYF. This sequence joins TRBV19 and TRBJ2-3; TRBD2 aligns across 7 bases. V lost 9 bases, J lost 5 bases, and 11 bases stayed unmatched. The CDR3 has 14 amino acids. Germline loops: CDR1 LNHDA, CDR2 SQIVND (reference sequence).

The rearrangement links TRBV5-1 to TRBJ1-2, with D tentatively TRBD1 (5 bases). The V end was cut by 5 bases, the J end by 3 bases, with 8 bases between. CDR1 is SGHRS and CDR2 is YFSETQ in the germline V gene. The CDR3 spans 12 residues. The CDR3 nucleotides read TGCGCCAGCAGAGGGGAACACTATGGCTACACCTTC. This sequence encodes CASRGEHYGYTF.

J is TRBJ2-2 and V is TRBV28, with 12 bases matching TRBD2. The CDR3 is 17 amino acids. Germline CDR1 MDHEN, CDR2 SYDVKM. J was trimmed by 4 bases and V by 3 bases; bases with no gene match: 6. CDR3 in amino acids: CASSFLAGGVGTGELFF. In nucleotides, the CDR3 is TGTGCCAGCAGTTTCCTAGCGGGAGGGGTGGGCACCGGGGAGCTGTTTTTT. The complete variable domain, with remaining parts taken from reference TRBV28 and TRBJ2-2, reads DVKVTQSSRYLVKRTGEKVFLECVQDMDHENMFWYRQDPGLGLRLIYFSYDVKMKEKGDIPEGYSVSREKKERFSLILESASTNQTSMYLCASSFLAGGVGTGELFFGEGSRLTVL.

This chain's CDR3 is CASQHRARETQYF. The DNA of the CDR3 is TGCGCCAGCCAGCACAGGGCTCGAGAGACCCAGTACTTC. The rearrangement uses TRBV10-2 and TRBJ2-5, with a possible D match to TRBD1 (6 bases). The V end lost 8 bases, the J end lost 4 bases, and 14 bases lay between the germline ends. The germline gives CDR1 WSHSY, CDR2 SAAADI. The CDR3 is 13 residues long.

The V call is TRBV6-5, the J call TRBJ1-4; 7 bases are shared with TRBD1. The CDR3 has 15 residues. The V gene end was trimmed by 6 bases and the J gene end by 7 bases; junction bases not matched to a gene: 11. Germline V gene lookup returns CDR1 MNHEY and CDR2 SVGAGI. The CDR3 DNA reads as TGTGCCAGCAGACGCGACAGGGAGCCCTCTGAAAAACTGTTTTTT. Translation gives CASRRDREPSEKLFF.

The CDR3 region has the DNA TGTGCCAGCAGTTTATCAGGTCGGAACACCGGGGAGCTGTTTTTT. Its translation: CASSLSGRNTGELFF. The chain links TRBV28 to TRBJ2-2; D unresolved. V lost 1 base and J 1 base, leaving 7 bases between the germline ends. This CDR3 contains 15 residues. Germline V lookup: CDR1 MDHEN, CDR2 SYDVKM.

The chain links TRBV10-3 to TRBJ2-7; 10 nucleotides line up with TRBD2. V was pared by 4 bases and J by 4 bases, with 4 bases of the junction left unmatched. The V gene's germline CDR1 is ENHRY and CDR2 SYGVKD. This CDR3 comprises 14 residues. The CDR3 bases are TGTGCCATCAGTGCTGGGACTAGCGTATACGAGCAGTACTTC. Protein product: CAISAGTSVYEQYF.

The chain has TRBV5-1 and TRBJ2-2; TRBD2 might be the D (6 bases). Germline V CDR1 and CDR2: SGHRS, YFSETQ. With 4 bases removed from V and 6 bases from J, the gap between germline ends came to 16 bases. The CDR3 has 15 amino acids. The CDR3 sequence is CASSKGTGFAGELFF. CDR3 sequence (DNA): TGCGCCAGCAGCAAGGGGACTGGTTTTGCCGGGGAGCTGTTTTTT.

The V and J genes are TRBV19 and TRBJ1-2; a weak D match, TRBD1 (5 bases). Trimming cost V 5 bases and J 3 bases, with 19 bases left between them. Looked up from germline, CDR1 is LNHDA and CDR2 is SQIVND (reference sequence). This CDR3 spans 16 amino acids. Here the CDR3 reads CASSLPPGAGDYGYTF. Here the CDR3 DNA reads TGTGCCAGTAGTCTCCCCCCCGGAGCGGGGGACTATGGCTACACCTTC.

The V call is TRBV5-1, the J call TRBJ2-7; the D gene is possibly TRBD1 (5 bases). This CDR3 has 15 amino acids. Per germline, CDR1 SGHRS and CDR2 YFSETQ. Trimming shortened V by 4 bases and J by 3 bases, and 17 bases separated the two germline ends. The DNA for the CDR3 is TGCGCCAGCAGCCCTGATGGGGCGAATCGCTACGAGCAGTACTTC. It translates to CASSPDGANRYEQYF.

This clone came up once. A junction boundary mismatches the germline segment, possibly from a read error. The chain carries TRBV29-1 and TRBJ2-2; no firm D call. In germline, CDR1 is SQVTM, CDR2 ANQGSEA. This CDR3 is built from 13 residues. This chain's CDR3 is CSGEATNTGELFF. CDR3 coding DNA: TGCAGCGGTGAAGCTACGAACACCGGGGAGCTGTTTTTT.

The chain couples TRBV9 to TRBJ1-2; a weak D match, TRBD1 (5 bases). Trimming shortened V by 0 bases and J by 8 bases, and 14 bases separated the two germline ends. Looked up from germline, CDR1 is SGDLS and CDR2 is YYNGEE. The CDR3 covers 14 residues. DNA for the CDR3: TGTGCCAGCAGCGTAGACCCCAGGGAGGGAGGCTACACCTTC. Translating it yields CASSVDPREGGYTF.

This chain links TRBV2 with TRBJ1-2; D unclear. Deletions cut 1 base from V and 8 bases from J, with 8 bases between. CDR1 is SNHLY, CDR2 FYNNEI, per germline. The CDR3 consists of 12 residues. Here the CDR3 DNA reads TGTGCCAGCAGTGAAGACAGTTTGGGCTACACCTTC. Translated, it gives CASSEDSLGYTF.